The 11 T cell receptor beta chains below come from one sample, sequenced in a study of T cells in Graves' hyperthyroidism and ophthalmopathy. The investigators amplified TCR beta CDR3 regions from RNA transcripts. The TCR CDR3 was amplified in a first-round RT-PCR using the HTBI primer set. MiXCR was run by TCRdb on the multiplex PCR reads, yielding one entry per CDR3 protein. The profile covers about 620,000 distinct CDR3 sequences, with 15% to 20% appearing a single time and around 3.9% taken by the ten largest. Sequenced: blood. These receptors all stem from a woman younger than 45 with Graves' hyperthyroidism.

The sample holds many counts of this clonotype. The genes are TRBV5-1 and TRBJ2-1; D is undetermined. Trimming left V 3 bases short and J 0 bases short, with 10 bases between. The germline V gene has CDR1 SGHRS and CDR2 YFSETQ. The CDR3 is 15 amino acids. This chain's CDR3 is CASSSRVSSYNEQFF. The DNA of the CDR3 is TGCGCCAGCAGCTCCCGCGTGAGCTCCTACAATGAGCAGTTCTTC. The full variable domain, completed using reference TRBV5-1 and TRBJ2-1, is KAGVTQTPRYLIKTRGQQVTLSCSPISGHRSVSWYQQTPGQGLQFLFEYFSETQRNKGNFPGRFSGRQFSNSRSEMNVSTLELGDSALYLCASSSRVSSYNEQFFGPGTRLTVL.

Details on this clonotype: This may be a read error: a much more frequent sequence differs by one nucleotide. The V call is TRBV7-2, the J call TRBJ2-1; unclear D gene. The V end was cut by 7 bases, the J end by 6 bases, with 13 bases between. CDR3 length: 13 residues. Germline V gives CDR1 SGHTA, CDR2 FQGNSA. In DNA form, the CDR3 reads TGTGCCAGCACAACCCTAACGGGCAATGAGCAGTTCTTC. Translated, it gives CASTTLTGNEQFF.

This clonotype was picked up a small number of times. The chain joins TRBV28 to TRBJ1-4; no firm D call. This CDR3 contains 14 residues. With 2 bases removed from V and 0 bases from J, the gap between germline ends came to 4 bases. Germline-derived CDR1 and CDR2 are MDHEN and SYDVKM. The CDR3 reads CASSLIPTNEKLFF. CDR3 DNA: TGTGCCAGCAGTTTAATCCCAACTAATGAAAAACTGTTTTTT.

In its sample, this clonotype was seen many times. This chain links TRBV11-1 with TRBJ1-2; D unresolved. Germline V lookup: CDR1 SGHAT, CDR2 FQDESV (reference sequence). This CDR3 region has 15 residues. V was clipped by 1 base and J by 4 bases, with 13 bases between them. The CDR3: CASSLERSGSYGYTF. The CDR3, as DNA: TGTGCCAGCAGCTTAGAACGTTCGGGGTCCTATGGCTACACCTTC.

V gene TRBV7-9 combines with J gene TRBJ2-7; 12 bases match TRBD2. V shed 5 bases and J 0 bases; nucleotides not matched to a gene: 2. Germline CDR1 SEHNR, CDR2 FQNEAQ (reference sequence). This CDR3 contains 15 residues. The CDR3 bases are TGTGCCAGCAGCCAGACTAGCGGGGGCTCCTACGAGCAGTACTTC. Translation gives CASSQTSGGSYEQYF.

This clonotype was observed a few times. This chain connects TRBV28 to TRBJ2-2, with 11 bases identical to TRBD1. Trimming at V came to 7 bases and at J to 4 bases, leaving 5 bases not matched to a gene. The CDR3 sequence is 15 residues long. Per the germline V gene, CDR1 is MDHEN and CDR2 is SYDVKM. Here the CDR3 DNA reads TGTGCCAGCAAGGGACAGGGGGTCGTCACCGGGGAGCTGTTTTTT. Its protein is CASKGQGVVTGELFF.

The sample holds many counts of this clonotype. This rearrangement joins TRBV3-1 to TRBJ1-3; D possibly corresponds to TRBD1 (5 bases). Trimming left V 5 bases short and J 0 bases short, with 17 bases between. Per the germline V gene, CDR1 is LGHDT and CDR2 is YNNKEL (reference sequence). The CDR3 spans 17 residues. The CDR3 DNA follows: TGTGCCAGCAGCTCGCCAGGGTCCCCACACTCTGGAAACACCATATATTTT. It yields the protein CASSSPGSPHSGNTIYF.

In this sample, this clonotype turned up many times. This chain links TRBV4-2 with TRBJ2-3; TRBD2 agrees at 12 bases. CDR1 is LGHNA, CDR2 YNFKEQ, per germline. Germline trimming cut 4 bases from V and 4 bases from J; bases unmatched to any gene: 6. The CDR3 has 16 amino acids. The CDR3 region has the DNA TGTGCCAGCAGCCGCACCGGGACTAGCGGGTCAGATACGCAGTATTTT. Its translation is CASSRTGTSGSDTQYF.

The V and J genes are TRBV27 and TRBJ2-7; D is perhaps TRBD1 (5 bases). V was trimmed by 2 bases and J by 5 bases, leaving 10 bases between them. This CDR3 is 13 amino acids long. The germline V gene encodes CDR1 MNHEY and CDR2 SMNVEV (reference sequence). CDR3 bases: TGTGCCAGCAGTTTACGACAGCTTAACGAGCAGTACTTC. Amino acids: CASSLRQLNEQYF.

The V gene is TRBV28, the J gene TRBJ2-7; D gene uncertain. CDR1 is MDHEN, CDR2 SYDVKM, per germline. The CDR3 runs to 15 residues. V lost 5 bases, J lost 5 bases, and 19 bases lay in between. CDR3 in DNA: TGTGCCAGCAGTACCGACTCCGACCCGAGGAACGAGCAGTACTTC. Translated: CASSTDSDPRNEQYF.

This clonotype appeared a few times. The V and J genes are TRBV15 and TRBJ2-7; 12 bases agree with TRBD1. This CDR3 is 15 amino acids long. CDR1 is LNHNV and CDR2 is YYDKDF in the germline V gene (reference sequence). The J segment lost 5 bases and the V segment lost 1 base, leaving 3 bases of the junction unmatched. CDR3 in DNA: TGTGCCACCAGCAGAGTTGGGACAGGGGGCGACGAGCAGTACTTC. It specifies CATSRVGTGGDEQYF. The variable domain in full, with the rest retrieved from reference TRBV15 and TRBJ2-7, is DAMVIQNPRYQVTQFGKPVTLSCSQTLNHNVMYWYQQKSSQAPKLLFHYYDKDFNNEADTPDNFQSRRPNTSFCFLDIRSPGLGDTAMYLCATSRVGTGGDEQYFGPGTRLTVT.